The clone carrying this T cell receptor (beta chain) has a count of ten or more. This sample was included in a study of T cells after yellow fever vaccination. This CDR3 has 13 residues. Trimming cost V 4 bases and J 9 bases, with 13 bases left between them. TCRdb reprocessed the 5' RACE reads via MiXCR and lists one record per CDR3 protein. The sample contains around 600,000 distinct CDR3 sequences, about 12% of which appear only once. The chain has TRBV12-3 or TRBV12-4 and TRBJ2-4; D tentatively fits TRBD1 or TRBD2 (5 bases each). This sample comprised PBMCs, obtained on the day of the yellow fever booster vaccination. This clonotype was sampled from a man aged 30 to 39 who received the YFV17D yellow fever vaccine. The CDR3 here is CASSSADQGIQYF. The DNA for the CDR3 is TGTGCCAGCAGTTCAGCGGACCAGGGCATTCAGTACTTC.